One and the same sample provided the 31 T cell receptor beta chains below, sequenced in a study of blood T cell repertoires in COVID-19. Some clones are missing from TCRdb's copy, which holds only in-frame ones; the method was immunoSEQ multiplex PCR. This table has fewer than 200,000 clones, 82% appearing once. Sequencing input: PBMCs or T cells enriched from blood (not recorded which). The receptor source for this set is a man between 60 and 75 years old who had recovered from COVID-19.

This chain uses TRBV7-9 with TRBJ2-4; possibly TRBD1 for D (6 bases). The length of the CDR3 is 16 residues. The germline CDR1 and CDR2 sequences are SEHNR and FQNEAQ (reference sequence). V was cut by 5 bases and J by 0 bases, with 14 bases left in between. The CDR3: CASSARTDLAKNIQYF. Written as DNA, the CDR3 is TGTGCCAGCAGCGCCCGGACAGATCTAGCCAAAAACATTCAGTACTTC.

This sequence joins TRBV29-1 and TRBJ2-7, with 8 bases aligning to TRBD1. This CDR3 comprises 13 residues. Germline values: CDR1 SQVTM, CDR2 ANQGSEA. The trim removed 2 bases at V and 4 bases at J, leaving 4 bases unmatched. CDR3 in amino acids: CSVEIRQGYEQYF. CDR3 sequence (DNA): TGCAGCGTTGAAATTCGACAGGGGTACGAGCAGTACTTC.

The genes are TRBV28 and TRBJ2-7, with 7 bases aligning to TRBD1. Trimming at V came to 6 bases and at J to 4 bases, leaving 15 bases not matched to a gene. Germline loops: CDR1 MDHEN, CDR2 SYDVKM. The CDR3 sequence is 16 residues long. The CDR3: CASRSTTDREGYEQYF. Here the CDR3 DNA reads TGTGCCAGCAGATCTACCACCGACAGGGAAGGGTACGAGCAGTACTTC.

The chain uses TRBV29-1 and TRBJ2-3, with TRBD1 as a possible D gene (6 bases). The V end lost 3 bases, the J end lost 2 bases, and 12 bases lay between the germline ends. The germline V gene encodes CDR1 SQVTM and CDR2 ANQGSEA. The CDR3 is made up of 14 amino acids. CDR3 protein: CSVESRGNTDTQYF. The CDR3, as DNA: TGCAGCGTTGAGTCCAGGGGAAACACAGATACGCAGTATTTT.

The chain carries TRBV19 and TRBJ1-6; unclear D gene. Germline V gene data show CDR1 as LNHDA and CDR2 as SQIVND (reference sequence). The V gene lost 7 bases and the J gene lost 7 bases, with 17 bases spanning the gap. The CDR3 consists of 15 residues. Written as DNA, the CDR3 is TGTGCCAGTACTATCGGAGGGTCCCGCAATTCACCCCTCCACTTT. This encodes CASTIGGSRNSPLHF.

CDR3 region: CASSQHRRQGRGNTEAFF. In DNA, the CDR3 is TGTGCCAGCAGCCAACATCGCCGACAGGGGAGGGGGAACACTGAAGCTTTCTTT. The V gene is TRBV14, the J gene TRBJ1-1, with TRBD1 matching over 8 bases. J gave up 1 base and V 2 bases, and 12 bases lay outside the gene matches. Germline V gene lookup returns CDR1 SGHDN and CDR2 FVKESK. The CDR3 loop spans 18 amino acids.

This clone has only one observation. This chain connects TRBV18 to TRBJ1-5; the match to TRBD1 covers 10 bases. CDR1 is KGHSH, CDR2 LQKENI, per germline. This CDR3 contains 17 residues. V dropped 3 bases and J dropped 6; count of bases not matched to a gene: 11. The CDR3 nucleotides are TGTGCCAGCTCACCGACGGTTGGGACAGGGGCGAGTCAGCCCCAGCATTTT. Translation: CASSPTVGTGASQPQHF.

The CDR3 sequence is CASSPSRGVGDQPQHF. CDR3 in DNA: TGTGCCAGCTCACCAAGTCGGGGAGTTGGGGATCAGCCCCAGCATTTT. The rearrangement links TRBV18 to TRBJ1-5; D not resolved. CDR1 and CDR2 from the germline V gene are KGHSH and LQKENI. The germline V and J ends were trimmed by 2 bases and 5 bases, with 16 bases remaining between them. The CDR3 totals 16 residues.

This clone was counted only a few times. The CDR3 nucleotides are TGTGCCAGCAGCGATAGTGTGAACACTGAAGCTTTCTTT. Its protein is CASSDSVNTEAFF. The chain carries TRBV16 and TRBJ1-1, with D unclear. The CDR3 sequence is 13 residues long. Germline V lookup: CDR1 KGHSY, CDR2 FQNENV. The ends were cut back, 5 bases at V and 0 bases at J, with 7 bases in the middle.

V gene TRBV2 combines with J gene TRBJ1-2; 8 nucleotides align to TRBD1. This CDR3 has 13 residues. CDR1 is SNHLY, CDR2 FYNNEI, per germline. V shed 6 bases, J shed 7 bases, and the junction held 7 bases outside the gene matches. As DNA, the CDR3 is TGTGCCAGCAGACAGGGGGTTAGCGCTGGCTACACCTTC. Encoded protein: CASRQGVSAGYTF.

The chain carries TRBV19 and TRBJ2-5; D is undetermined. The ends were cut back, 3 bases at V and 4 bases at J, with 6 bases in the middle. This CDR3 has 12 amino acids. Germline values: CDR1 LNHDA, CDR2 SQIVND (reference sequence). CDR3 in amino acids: CASSMARETQYF. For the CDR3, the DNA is TGTGCCAGTAGTATGGCCAGAGAGACCCAGTACTTC.

The CDR3 DNA reads as TGTGCCAGCAGTGAAGCGCAGGACAGAAAAGCCTATGGCTACACCTTC. Its translation: CASSEAQDRKAYGYTF. The J gene is TRBJ1-2, the V gene TRBV6-1, with D possibly being TRBD1 (6 bases). The CDR3 extends over 16 amino acids. Between the trimmed V and J ends, which lost 0 bases and 4 bases, there was a span of 15 bases. CDR1 and CDR2 (germline): MNHNS, SASEGT.

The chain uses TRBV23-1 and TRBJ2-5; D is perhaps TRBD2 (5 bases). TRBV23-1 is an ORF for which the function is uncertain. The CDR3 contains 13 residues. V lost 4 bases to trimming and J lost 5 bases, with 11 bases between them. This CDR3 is CASSPRGYETQYF. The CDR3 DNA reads TGCGCCAGCAGTCCCCGAGGGTACGAGACCCAGTACTTC.

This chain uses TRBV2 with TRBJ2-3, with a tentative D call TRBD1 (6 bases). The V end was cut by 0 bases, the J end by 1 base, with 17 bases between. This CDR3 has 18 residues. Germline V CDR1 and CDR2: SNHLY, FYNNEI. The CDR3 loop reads CASSEAVPGTLGTDTQYF. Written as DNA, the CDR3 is TGTGCCAGCAGTGAAGCGGTGCCCGGGACATTGGGCACAGATACGCAGTATTTT.

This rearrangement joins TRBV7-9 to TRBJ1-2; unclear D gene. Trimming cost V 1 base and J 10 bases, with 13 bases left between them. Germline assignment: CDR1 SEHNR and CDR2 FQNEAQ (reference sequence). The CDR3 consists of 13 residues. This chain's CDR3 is CASSLEFSVFYTF. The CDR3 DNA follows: TGTGCCAGCAGCTTAGAATTTTCGGTTTTCTACACCTTC.

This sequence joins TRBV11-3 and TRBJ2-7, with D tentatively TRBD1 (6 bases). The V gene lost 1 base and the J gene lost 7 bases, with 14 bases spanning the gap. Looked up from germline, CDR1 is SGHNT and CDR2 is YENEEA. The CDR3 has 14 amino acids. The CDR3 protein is CASSLAPGASEQYF. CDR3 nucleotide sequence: TGTGCCAGCAGCTTAGCGCCAGGGGCGAGTGAGCAGTACTTC.

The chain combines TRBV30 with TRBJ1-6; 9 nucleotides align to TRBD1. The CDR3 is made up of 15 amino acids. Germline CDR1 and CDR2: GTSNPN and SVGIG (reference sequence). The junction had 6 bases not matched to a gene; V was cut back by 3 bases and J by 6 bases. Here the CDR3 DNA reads TGTGCCTGGAGCCGGGACAGGGCTGGTAATTCACCCCTCCACTTT. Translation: CAWSRDRAGNSPLHF.

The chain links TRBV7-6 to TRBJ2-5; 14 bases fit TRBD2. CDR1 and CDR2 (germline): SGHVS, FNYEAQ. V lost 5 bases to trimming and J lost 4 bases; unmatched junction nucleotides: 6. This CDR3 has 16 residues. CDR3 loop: CASSPTGLAGVETQYF. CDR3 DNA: TGTGCCAGCAGCCCGACGGGACTAGCGGGGGTAGAGACCCAGTACTTC.

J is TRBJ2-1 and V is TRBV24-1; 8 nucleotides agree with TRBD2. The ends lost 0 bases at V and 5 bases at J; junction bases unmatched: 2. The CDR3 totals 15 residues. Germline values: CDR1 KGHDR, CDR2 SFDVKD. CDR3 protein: CATSDLPGRDNEQFF. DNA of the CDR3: TGTGCCACCAGTGATTTGCCCGGGAGGGACAATGAGCAGTTCTTC.

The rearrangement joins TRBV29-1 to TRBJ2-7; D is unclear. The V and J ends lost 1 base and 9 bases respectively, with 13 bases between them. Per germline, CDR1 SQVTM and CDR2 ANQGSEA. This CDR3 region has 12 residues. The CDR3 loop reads CSVEVLAVGQYF. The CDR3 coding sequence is TGCAGCGTTGAAGTGTTGGCGGTGGGGCAGTACTTC.

The chain's CDR3 is CASSPRVQASSYEQYF. The CDR3 DNA reads as TGTGCCAGCAGCCCCCGCGTGCAGGCAAGCTCCTACGAGCAGTACTTC. J is TRBJ2-7 and V is TRBV9, with unresolved D. CDR1 and CDR2 from the germline V gene are SGDLS and YYNGEE. The CDR3 runs 16 residues. Trimming took 4 bases from V and 0 from J, leaving 17 bases between them.

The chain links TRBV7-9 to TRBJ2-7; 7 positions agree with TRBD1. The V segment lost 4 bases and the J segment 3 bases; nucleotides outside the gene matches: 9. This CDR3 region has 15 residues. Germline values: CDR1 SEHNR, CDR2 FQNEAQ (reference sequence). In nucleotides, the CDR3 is TGTGCCAGCAGCTACCCCGGGACAGCCTTCTACGAGCAGTACTTC. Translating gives CASSYPGTAFYEQYF. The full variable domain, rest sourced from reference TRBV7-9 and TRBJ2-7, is DTGVSQNPRHKITKRGQNVTFRCDPISEHNRLYWYRQTLGQGPEFLTYFQNEAQLEKSRLLSDRFSAERPKGSFSTLEIQRTEQGDSAMYLCASSYPGTAFYEQYFGPGTRLTVT.

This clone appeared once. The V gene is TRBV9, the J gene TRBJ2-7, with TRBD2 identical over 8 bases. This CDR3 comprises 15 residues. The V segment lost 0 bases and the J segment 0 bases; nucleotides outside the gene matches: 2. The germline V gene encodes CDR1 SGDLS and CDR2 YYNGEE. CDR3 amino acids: CASSVALADSYEQYF. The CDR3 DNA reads TGTGCCAGCAGCGTAGCACTAGCGGACTCCTACGAGCAGTACTTC.

DNA for the CDR3: TGCGCCAGCAGCCGCTCCGGGACAGGGGGTTCCCACGAGCAGTACTTC. Encoded protein: CASSRSGTGGSHEQYF. The chain combines TRBV4-1 with TRBJ2-7; 11 positions agree with TRBD1. Germline V gene data show CDR1 as MGHRA and CDR2 as YSYEKL. V lost 4 bases and J lost 5; bases outside the gene matches: 10. This CDR3 has 16 amino acids.

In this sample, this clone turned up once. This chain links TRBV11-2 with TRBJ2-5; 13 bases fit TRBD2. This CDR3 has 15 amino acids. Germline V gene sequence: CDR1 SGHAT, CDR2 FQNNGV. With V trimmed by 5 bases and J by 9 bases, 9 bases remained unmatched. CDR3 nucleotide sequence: TGTGCCAGCAGCCTGACTAGCGGGGGGTTGGGGGCCCAGTACTTC. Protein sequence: CASSLTSGGLGAQYF.

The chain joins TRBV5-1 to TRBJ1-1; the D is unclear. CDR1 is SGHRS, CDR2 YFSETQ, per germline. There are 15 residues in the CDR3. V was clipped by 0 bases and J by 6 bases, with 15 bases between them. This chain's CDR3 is CASSLGQTGSAEAFF. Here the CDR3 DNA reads TGCGCCAGCAGCTTGGGGCAGACGGGAAGCGCTGAAGCTTTCTTT.

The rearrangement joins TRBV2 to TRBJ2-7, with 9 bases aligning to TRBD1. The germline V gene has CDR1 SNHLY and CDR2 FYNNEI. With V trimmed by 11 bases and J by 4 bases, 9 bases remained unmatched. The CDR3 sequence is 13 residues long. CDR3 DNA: TGTGCCTATACCCGGGACAGGGCTTACGAGCAGTACTTC. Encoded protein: CAYTRDRAYEQYF.

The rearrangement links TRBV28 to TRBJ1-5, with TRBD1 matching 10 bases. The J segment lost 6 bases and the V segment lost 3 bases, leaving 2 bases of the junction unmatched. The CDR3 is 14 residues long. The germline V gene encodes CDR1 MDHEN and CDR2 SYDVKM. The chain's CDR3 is CASSLTGGTQPQHF. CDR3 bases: TGTGCCAGCAGTTTGACAGGGGGCACTCAGCCCCAGCATTTT.

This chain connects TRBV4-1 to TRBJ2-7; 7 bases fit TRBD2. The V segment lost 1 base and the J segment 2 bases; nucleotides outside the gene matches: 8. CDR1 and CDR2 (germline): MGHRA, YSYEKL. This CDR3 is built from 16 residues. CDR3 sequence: CASSQVPLASTYEQYF. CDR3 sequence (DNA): TGCGCCAGCAGCCAAGTTCCACTAGCGTCTACCTACGAGCAGTACTTC.

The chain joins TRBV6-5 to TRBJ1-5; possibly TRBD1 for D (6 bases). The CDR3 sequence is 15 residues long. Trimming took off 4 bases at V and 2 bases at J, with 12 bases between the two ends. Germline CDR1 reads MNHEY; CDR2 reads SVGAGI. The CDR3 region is CASSLGGDGNQPQHF. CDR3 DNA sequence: TGTGCCAGCAGTTTAGGGGGGGACGGCAATCAGCCCCAGCATTTT.

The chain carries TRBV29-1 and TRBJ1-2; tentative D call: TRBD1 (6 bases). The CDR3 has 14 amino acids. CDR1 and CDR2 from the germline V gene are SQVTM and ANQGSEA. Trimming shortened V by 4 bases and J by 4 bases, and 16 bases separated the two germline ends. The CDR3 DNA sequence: TGCAGCGTTGTCGACAGGTTTTGGGTCTATGGCTACACCTTC. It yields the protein CSVVDRFWVYGYTF. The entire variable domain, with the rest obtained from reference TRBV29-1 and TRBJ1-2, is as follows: SAVISQKPSRDICQRGTSLTIQCQVDSQVTMMFWYRQQPGQSLTLIATANQGSEATYESGFVIDKFPISRPNLTFSTLTVSNMSPEDSSIYLCSVVDRFWVYGYTFGSGTRLTVV.